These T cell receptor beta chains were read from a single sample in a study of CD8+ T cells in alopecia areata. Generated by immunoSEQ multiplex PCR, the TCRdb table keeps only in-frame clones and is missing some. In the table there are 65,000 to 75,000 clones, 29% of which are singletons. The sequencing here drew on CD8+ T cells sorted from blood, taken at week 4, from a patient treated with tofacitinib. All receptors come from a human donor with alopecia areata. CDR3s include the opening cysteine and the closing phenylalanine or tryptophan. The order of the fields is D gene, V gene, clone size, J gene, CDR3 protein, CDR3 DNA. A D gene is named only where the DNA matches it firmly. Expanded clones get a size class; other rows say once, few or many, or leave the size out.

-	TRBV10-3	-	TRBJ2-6	CAISGVTSGANVLTF	TGTGCCATCAGCGGGGTTACCTCTGGGGCCAACGTCCTGACTTTC
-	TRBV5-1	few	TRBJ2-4	CASSLGENIQYF	TGCGCCAGCAGCTTGGGGGAAAACATTCAGTACTTC
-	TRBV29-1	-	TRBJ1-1	CSVEPRYTEAFF	TGCAGCGTTGAACCGCGGTACACTGAAGCTTTCTTT
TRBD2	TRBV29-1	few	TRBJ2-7	CSPGSGTPRYEQYF	TGCAGCCCTGGGAGCGGGACTCCGCGCTACGAGCAGTACTTC
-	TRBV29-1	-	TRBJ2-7	CSVIPGGSYEQYF	TGCAGCGTTATCCCTGGGGGGTCCTACGAGCAGTACTTC
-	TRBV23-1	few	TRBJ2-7	CASSQKGNEQYF	TGCGCCAGCAGTCAAAAGGGAAACGAGCAGTACTTC
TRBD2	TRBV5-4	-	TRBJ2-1	CASSLTGGPYEQFF	TGTGCCAGCAGCTTGACGGGAGGGCCGTATGAGCAGTTCTTC
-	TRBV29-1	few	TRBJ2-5	CSGGRGETQYF	TGCAGCGGGGGGCGGGGAGAGACCCAGTACTTC
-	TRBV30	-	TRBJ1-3	CAWSSGVSGNTIYF	TGTGCCTGGAGTTCAGGGGTATCTGGAAACACCATATATTTT
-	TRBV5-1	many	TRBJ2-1	CASSQEGSNEQFF	TGCGCCAGCAGCCAAGAGGGTTCCAATGAGCAGTTCTTC
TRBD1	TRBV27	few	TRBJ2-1	CASSPGTGGVNEQFF	TGTGCCAGCAGTCCCGGGACAGGGGGCGTCAATGAGCAGTTCTTC
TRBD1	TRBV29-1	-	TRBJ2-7	CSVEAPRGLIYEQYF	TGCAGCGTTGAGGCCCCCAGGGGGCTCATCTACGAGCAGTACTTC
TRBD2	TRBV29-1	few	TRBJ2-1	CSVEFFLAGAYNEQFF	TGCAGCGTTGAATTTTTCTTGGCGGGAGCCTACAATGAGCAGTTCTTC
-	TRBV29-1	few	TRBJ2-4	CSVEGSARAKNIQYF	TGCAGCGTTGAAGGCTCGGCCAGAGCCAAAAACATTCAGTACTTC
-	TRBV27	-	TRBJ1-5	CASSFLNQPQHF	TGTGCCAGCAGTTTCCTCAATCAGCCCCAGCATTTT
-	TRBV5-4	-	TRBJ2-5	CASSQDGGGGETQYF	TGCGCCAGCAGCCAAGATGGCGGGGGCGGAGAGACCCAGTACTTC
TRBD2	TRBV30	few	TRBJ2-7	CAWSVSSGTSYEQYF	TGTGCCTGGAGTGTCTCTAGCGGGACCTCCTACGAGCAGTACTTC
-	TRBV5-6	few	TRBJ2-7	CASSFVRSYEQYF	TGTGCCAGCAGCTTCGTTCGATCCTACGAGCAGTACTTC
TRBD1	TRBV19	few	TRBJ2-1	CASSTGTGDNEQFF	TGTGCCAGTAGTACGGGGACAGGGGACAATGAGCAGTTCTTC
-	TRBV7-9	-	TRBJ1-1	CASSLGTVEAFF	TGTGCCAGCAGCTTAGGGACGGTTGAAGCTTTCTTT
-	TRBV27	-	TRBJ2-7	CASSLIPAGAVREQYF	TGTGCCAGCAGTTTAATCCCGGCAGGGGCCGTGCGAGAGCAGTACTTC
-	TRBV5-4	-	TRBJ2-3	CASSVSSSGTDTQYF	TGTGCCAGCAGCGTGAGCAGTTCGGGCACAGATACGCAGTATTTT
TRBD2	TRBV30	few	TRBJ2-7	CAWGLAGFYEQYF	TGTGCCTGGGGACTAGCGGGCTTCTACGAGCAGTACTTC
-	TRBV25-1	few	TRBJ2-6	CASQDLLSGANVLTF	TGTGCCAGTCAGGACCTTCTCTCTGGGGCCAACGTCCTGACTTTC
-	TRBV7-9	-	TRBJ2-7	CASSSEAYEQYF	TGTGCCAGCAGCTCGGAAGCCTATGAGCAGTACTTC
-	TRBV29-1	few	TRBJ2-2	CSVAPRWGIGELFF	TGCAGCGTTGCCCCACGCTGGGGTATCGGGGAGCTGTTTTTT
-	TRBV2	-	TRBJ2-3	CASSFRTDTQYF	TGTGCCAGCAGTTTCCGGACAGATACGCAGTATTTT
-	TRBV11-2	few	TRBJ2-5	CASSLGTGVRETQYF	TGTGCCAGCAGCCTCGGGACGGGGGTCCGCGAGACCCAGTACTTC
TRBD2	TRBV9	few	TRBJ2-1	CASSPERDTDEQFF	TGTGCCAGCAGCCCGGAGCGGGATACTGATGAGCAGTTCTTC
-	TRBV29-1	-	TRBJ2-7	CSVEGGVPYEQYF	TGCAGCGTTGAAGGCGGGGTCCCCTACGAGCAGTACTTC